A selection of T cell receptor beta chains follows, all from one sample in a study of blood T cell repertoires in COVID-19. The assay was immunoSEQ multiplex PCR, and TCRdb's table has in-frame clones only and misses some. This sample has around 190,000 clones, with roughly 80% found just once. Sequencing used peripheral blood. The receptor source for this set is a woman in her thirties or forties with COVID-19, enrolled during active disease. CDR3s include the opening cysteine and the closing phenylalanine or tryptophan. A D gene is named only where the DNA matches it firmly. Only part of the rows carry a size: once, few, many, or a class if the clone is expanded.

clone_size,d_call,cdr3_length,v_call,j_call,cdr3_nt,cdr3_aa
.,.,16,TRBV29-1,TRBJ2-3,TGCAGCGTTGAAGATCTGGGGAACAGGGGCACAGATACGCAGTATTTT,CSVEDLGNRGTDTQYF
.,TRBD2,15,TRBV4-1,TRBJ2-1,TGCGCCAGCACCCGGCCTAGCGGGGAGTACAATGAGCAGTTCTTC,CASTRPSGEYNEQFF
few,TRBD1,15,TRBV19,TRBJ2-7,TGTGCCAGTAGTTCCACCGGGACAGGGACTCGCGAGCAGTACTTC,CASSSTGTGTREQYF
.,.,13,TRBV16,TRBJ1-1,TGTGCCAGCAGCCAATGGCTGAACACTGAAGCTTTCTTT,CASSQWLNTEAFF
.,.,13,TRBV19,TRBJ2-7,TGTGCCAGTAGTATGTTGGGAGCTCAGGAGCAGTACTTC,CASSMLGAQEQYF
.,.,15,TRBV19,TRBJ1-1,TGTGCCAGTAGTATAGGTTTGACAGCCAACACTGAAGCTTTCTTT,CASSIGLTANTEAFF
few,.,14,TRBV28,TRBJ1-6,TGTGCCAGCAGAAAAGACAGTATACGTTCACCCCTCCACTTT,CASRKDSIRSPLHF
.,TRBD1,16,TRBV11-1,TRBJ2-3,TGTGCCAGCAGCTCGAACATTGGGACAGTCACAGATACGCAGTATTTT,CASSSNIGTVTDTQYF
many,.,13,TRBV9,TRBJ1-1,TGTGCCAGCAGCTGGGCGCTGAACACTGAAGCTTTCTTT,CASSWALNTEAFF
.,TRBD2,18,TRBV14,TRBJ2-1,TGTGCCAGCAGCCATCCGATCGCGGGAGGGCCTCACTACAATGAGCAGTTCTTC,CASSHPIAGGPHYNEQFF
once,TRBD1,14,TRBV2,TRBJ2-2,TGTGCCAGAAGGACAGGGACGGGCACCGGGGAGCTGTTTTTT,CARRTGTGTGELFF
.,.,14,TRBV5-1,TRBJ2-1,TGCGCCAGCAGAGGAGGGGAGACATACAATGAGCAGTTCTTC,CASRGGETYNEQFF
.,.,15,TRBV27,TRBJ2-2,TGTGCCAGCAGTTTTCAGGGTCCGAGAACCGGGGAGCTGTTTTTT,CASSFQGPRTGELFF
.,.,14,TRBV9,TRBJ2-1,TGTGCCAGCAACGTAGGTACTAGATGGAATGAGCAGTTCTTC,CASNVGTRWNEQFF
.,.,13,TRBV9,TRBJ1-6,TGTGCCAGCAGCGAGGCCCGGGATTCACCCCTCCACTTT,CASSEARDSPLHF
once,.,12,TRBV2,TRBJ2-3,TGTGCCAGCACCTTAGCGTCAGATACGCAGTATTTT,CASTLASDTQYF
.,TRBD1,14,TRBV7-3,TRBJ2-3,TGTGCCAGCAGCTCGAATACAGGGGGGGATACGCAGTATTTT,CASSSNTGGDTQYF
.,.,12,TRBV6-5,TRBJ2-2,TGTGCCAGCAGAGAGGTCACCGGGGAGCTGTTTTTT,CASREVTGELFF
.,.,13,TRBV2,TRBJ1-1,TGTGCCAGCAGCTGGTCGGGGAACACTGAAGCTTTCTTT,CASSWSGNTEAFF
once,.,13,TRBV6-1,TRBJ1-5,TGTGCCAGCAGTGACCCAGGGCGTCAGCCCCAGCATTTT,CASSDPGRQPQHF
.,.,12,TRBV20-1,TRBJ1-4,TGCAGTGCTAGTCAGGGTAGTGAAAAACTGTTTTTT,CSASQGSEKLFF
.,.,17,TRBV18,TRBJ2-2,TGTGCCAGCTCACCCCGCTCCCCCGGGGGGCGAGCCGGGGAGCTGTTTTTT,CASSPRSPGGRAGELFF
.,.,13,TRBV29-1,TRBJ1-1,TGCAGCGTTATAACAGGGAGCATCACTGAAGCTTTCTTT,CSVITGSITEAFF
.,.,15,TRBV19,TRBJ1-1,TGTGCCAGTAGTATACAAGGGAGCGAGGGCACTGAAGCTTTCTTT,CASSIQGSEGTEAFF
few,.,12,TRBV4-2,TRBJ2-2,TGTGCCAGCAGCCAATCTACCGGGGAGCTGTTTTTT,CASSQSTGELFF
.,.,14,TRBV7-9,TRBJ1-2,TGTGCCAGCACCGTAACAGGGCCGTCCTATGGCTACACCTTC,CASTVTGPSYGYTF
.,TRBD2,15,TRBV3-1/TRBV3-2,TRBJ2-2,TGTGCCAGCTCCCTGACTAGCGGGGGAACCGGGGAGCTGTTTTTT,CASSLTSGGTGELFF
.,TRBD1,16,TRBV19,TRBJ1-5,TGTGCCAGTACGAAGGACAGGGGGCGATTGAATCAGCCCCAGCATTTT,CASTKDRGRLNQPQHF
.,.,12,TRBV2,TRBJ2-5,TGTGCCAGCACTGGCCCTACGGGGACCCAGTACTTC,CASTGPTGTQYF
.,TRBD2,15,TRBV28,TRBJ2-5,TGTGCCAGCAGTCGGCTAGCGGGATCGGGGGAGACCCAGTACTTC,CASSRLAGSGETQYF
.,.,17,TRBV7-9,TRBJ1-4,TGTGCCAGCAGCTTCGGGGGACGTGGGGTAACTAATGAAAAACTGTTTTTT,CASSFGGRGVTNEKLFF
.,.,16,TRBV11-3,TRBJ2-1,TGTGCCAGCAGCTTAGAGGGCTCCCTCCCCACCAATGAGCAGTTCTTC,CASSLEGSLPTNEQFF
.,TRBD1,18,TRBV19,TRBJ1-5,TGTGCCAGTAGTATTGGGGCGGATGACAGGGGAATTATTAAGCCCCAGCATTTT,CASSIGADDRGIIKPQHF
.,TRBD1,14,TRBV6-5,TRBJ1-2,TGTGCCAGCCAAGCCGGGACAGGGCGAATAGGCTACACCTTC,CASQAGTGRIGYTF
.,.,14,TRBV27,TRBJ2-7,TGTGCCAGCAGTTACAGGGGGGGTATGTACGAGCAGTACTTC,CASSYRGGMYEQYF
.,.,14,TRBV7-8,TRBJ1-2,TGTGCCAGCAGCTTAGCGCAAGGGGCTCGCGGCTACACCTTC,CASSLAQGARGYTF
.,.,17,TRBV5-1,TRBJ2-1,TGCGCCAGCAGCTTGGCGTTCGGGGGAGGCACCTACAATGAGCAGTTCTTC,CASSLAFGGGTYNEQFF
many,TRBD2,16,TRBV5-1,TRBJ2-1,TGCGCCAGCAGCGCCCGGGGGGGAGTTGACTACAATGAGCAGTTCTTC,CASSARGGVDYNEQFF
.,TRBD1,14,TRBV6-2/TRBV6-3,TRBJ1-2,TGTGCCAGCAGTTACAGGGGGCTCGGGGATGGCTACACCTTC,CASSYRGLGDGYTF
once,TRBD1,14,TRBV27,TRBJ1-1,TGTGCCAGCAGTCCTAAAAACAGGGGATTCGAAGCTTTCTTT,CASSPKNRGFEAFF
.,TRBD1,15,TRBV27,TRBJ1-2,TGTGCCAGCAGCCAACAGGGACAGGGGAGCTATGGCTACACCTTC,CASSQQGQGSYGYTF
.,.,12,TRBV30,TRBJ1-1,TGTGCCTGGAGGCAAAACTTTCGGGAAGCTTTCTTT,CAWRQNFREAFF
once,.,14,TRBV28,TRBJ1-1,TGTGCCAGCAGTTTCCCCTGGAAAGCGGCTGAAGCTTTCTTT,CASSFPWKAAEAFF
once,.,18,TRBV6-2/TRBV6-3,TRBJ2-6,TGTGCCAGCAGTTACTCCTCCCAGAGGCCCTCTGGGGCCAACGTCCTGACTTTC,CASSYSSQRPSGANVLTF
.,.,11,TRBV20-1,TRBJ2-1,TGCAGTGCTAGTCGGTTGAACGAGCAGTTCTTC,CSASRLNEQFF
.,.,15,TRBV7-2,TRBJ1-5,TGTGCCAGCAGCTTAGCCCCAGTGAGCAATCAGCCCCAGCATTTT,CASSLAPVSNQPQHF
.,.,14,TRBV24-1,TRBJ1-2,TGTGCCACCAGTGATCCCACAGGGTTCTATGGCTACACCTTC,CATSDPTGFYGYTF
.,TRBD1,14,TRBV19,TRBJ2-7,TGTGCCAGTAGTATTGGCCAGGGGGCGCGCGAGCAGTACTTC,CASSIGQGAREQYF
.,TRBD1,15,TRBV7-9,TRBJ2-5,TGTGCCAGCAGCCCCTACCGTGGCAGGGGGGAGACCCAGTACTTC,CASSPYRGRGETQYF
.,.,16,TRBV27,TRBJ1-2,TGTGCCAGCAGTTTAAGGCCTCCCGGGGGTGTCTATGGCTACACCTTC,CASSLRPPGGVYGYTF
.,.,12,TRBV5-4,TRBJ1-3,TGTGCCAGCAGCTTGTATGGAAACACCATATATTTT,CASSLYGNTIYF
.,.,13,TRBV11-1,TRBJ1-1,TGTGCCAGCAGAGTGGAGGAGTACACTGAAGCTTTCTTT,CASRVEEYTEAFF
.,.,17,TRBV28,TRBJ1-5,TGTGCCAGCAGTTCCCCCGGGAGCCCGAGAGGGCGTCAGCCCCAGCATTTT,CASSSPGSPRGRQPQHF
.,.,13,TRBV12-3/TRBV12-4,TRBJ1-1,TGTGCCAGCAGTGTACAGGGGAACACTGAAGCTTTCTTT,CASSVQGNTEAFF
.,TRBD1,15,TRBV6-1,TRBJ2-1,TGTGCCAGCAGTGAACCAGGGGGCACGAACAATGAGCAGTTCTTC,CASSEPGGTNNEQFF
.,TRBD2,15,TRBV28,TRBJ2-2,TGTGCCAGCAACGGACTAGCGGGAGTTTCCGGGGAGCTGTTTTTT,CASNGLAGVSGELFF
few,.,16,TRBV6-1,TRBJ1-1,TGTGCCAGCAGTGAAGGGATCCGCGGTATGAACACTGAAGCTTTCTTT,CASSEGIRGMNTEAFF
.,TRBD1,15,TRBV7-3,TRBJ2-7,TGTGCCAGCAGCTTAACCGGGACAGGGGGCTCCGAGCAGTACTTC,CASSLTGTGGSEQYF
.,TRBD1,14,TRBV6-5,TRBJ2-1,TGTGCCAGCAGTCGACAGGGGGCTATCAATGAGCAGTTCTTC,CASSRQGAINEQFF